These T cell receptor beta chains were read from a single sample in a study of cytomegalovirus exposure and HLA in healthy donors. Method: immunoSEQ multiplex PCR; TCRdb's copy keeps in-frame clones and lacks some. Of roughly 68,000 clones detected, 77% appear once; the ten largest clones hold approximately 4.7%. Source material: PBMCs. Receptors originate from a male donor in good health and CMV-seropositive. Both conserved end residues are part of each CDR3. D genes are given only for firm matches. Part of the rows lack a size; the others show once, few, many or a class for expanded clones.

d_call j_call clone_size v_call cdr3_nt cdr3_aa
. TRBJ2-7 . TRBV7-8 TGTGCCAGCAGCTTGCCAGGAAGCTCCTACGAGCAGTACTTC CASSLPGSSYEQYF
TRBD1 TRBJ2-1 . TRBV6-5 TGTGCCAGCAGTTACTCCCCCCTTGGACAGGGCGGTGAGCAGTTCTTC CASSYSPLGQGGEQFF
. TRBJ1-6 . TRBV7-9 TGTGCCAGCAGTCCCGCCGGGACACTTGATTCACCCCTCCACTTT CASSPAGTLDSPLHF
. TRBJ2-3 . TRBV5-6 TGTGCCAGCAGCTTGGTGACGCTACGGGTCCATACGCAGTATTTT CASSLVTLRVHTQYF
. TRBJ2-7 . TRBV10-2 TGCGCCAGCTCGCCGGGGGGCGGGGTGAGCTCCTACGAGCAGTACTTC CASSPGGGVSSYEQYF
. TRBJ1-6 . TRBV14 TGTGCCAGCAGCTGGGGGGGGGCCTCACCCCTCCACTTT CASSWGGASPLHF
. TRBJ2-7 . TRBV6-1 TGTGCCAGCAGTGAAGATAGGACATTTACTTCCTACGAGCAGTACTTC CASSEDRTFTSYEQYF
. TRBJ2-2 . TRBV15 TGTGCCACCAGCAGAGAGAGGGCTGGAACCGGGGAGCTGTTTTTT CATSRERAGTGELFF
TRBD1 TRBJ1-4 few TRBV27 TGTGCCAGCAGTCAACTACGACAGGGAGGTGAAAAACTGTTTTTT CASSQLRQGGEKLFF
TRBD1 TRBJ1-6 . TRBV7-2 TGTGCCAGCAGCCGAGGGGGCTACGATTCACCCCTCCACTTT CASSRGGYDSPLHF
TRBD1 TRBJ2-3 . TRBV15 TGTGCCACCAGCAGTAACAGGGGAACTAGCACAGATACGCAGTATTTT CATSSNRGTSTDTQYF
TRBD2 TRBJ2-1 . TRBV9 TGTGCCAGCAGCTCCCATGCGGGGGGAGTCAATGAGCAGTTCTTC CASSSHAGGVNEQFF
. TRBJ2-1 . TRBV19 TGTGCCAGTAGTGTGGTAGCGTCGCATCATGAGCAGTTCTTC CASSVVASHHEQFF
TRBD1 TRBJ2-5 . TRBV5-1 TGCGCCAGCAGCAAAACCCGAACAGGGGTGGGGGAGACCCAGTACTTC CASSKTRTGVGETQYF
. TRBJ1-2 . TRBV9 TGTGCCAGCAGCCTCGGGGGGCGGAACTATGGCTACACCTTC CASSLGGRNYGYTF
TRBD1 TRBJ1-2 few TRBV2 TGTGCCATCAATTTATCCGGGACAGGGGATGGCTACACCTTC CAINLSGTGDGYTF
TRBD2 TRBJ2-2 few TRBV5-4 TGTGCCAGCAGCTGGGGACTAGCGGGGGGGATGGAAGCCGGGGAGCTGTTTTTT CASSWGLAGGMEAGELFF
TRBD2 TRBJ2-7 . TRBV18 TGTGCCAGCTCAACCGGGCTAGCGGGGGGATCCTACGAGCAGTACTTC CASSTGLAGGSYEQYF
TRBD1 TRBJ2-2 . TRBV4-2 TGTGCCAGCAGCCAACAGGACAGGGGGCCCGGCGACGGGGAGCTGTTTTTT CASSQQDRGPGDGELFF
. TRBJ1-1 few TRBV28 TGTGCCAGCAGTTTATTAGCAGGGGACATACCGTTGAACACTGAAGCTTTCTTT CASSLLAGDIPLNTEAFF
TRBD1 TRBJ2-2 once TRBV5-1 TGCGCCAGCACAGGACAGGGGAACACCGGGGAGCTGTTTTTT CASTGQGNTGELFF
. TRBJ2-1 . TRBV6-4 TGTGCCAGCAGTGACCGGGACAACAATGAGCAGTTCTTC CASSDRDNNEQFF
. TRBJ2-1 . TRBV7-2 TGTGCCAGCAGCTCCCCCGGACAGCACAATGAGCAGTTCTTC CASSSPGQHNEQFF
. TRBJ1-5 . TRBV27 TGTGCCAGCAACCCCAGAAATAGCAATCAGCCCCAGCATTTT CASNPRNSNQPQHF
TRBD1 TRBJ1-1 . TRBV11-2 TGTGCCAGCAGGGCGGGACAGTCGAACACTGAAGCTTTCTTT CASRAGQSNTEAFF
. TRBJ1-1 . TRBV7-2 TGTGCCAGCAGCTCAACAACAGGTGGAGGGGTTGGCGCTTTCTTT CASSSTTGGGVGAFF
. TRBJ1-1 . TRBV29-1 TGCAGCGTTGAAGATTTAGTATCTGAAGCTTTCTTT CSVEDLVSEAFF
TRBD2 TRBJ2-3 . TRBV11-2 TGTGCCAGCAGCAAGACTAGCGGGGGGACAGATACGCAGTATTTT CASSKTSGGTDTQYF
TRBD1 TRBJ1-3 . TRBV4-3 TGCGCCAGCAGCCAAGAGATGGACAGGCTAAGCTCTGGAAACACCATATATTTT CASSQEMDRLSSGNTIYF
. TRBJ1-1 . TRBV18 TGTGCCAGCTCACCATATCGGGGGAGGACTGAAGCTTTCTTT CASSPYRGRTEAFF
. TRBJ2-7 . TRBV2 TGTGCCAGCAGGCAGAGGGTCAACAACGAGCAGTACTTC CASRQRVNNEQYF
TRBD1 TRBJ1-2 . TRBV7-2 TGTGCCAGCAGCTCATATCTGACAGGGAATGGCTACACCTTC CASSSYLTGNGYTF
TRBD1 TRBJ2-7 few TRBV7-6 TGTGCCAGCAGCCTAGGAGGAGGGACAGGGGGTACCTACGAGCAGTACTTC CASSLGGGTGGTYEQYF
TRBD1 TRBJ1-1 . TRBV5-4 TGTGCCAGCAGCTTGGGAGTTGTGACAGGGGGCCCCCTGGGCACTGAAGCTTTCTTT CASSLGVVTGGPLGTEAFF
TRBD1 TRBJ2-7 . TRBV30 TGTGCCTGGAGGACAGGGGTTGAGCAGTACTTC CAWRTGVEQYF
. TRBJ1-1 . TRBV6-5 TGTGCCTCGGAGCAGGGCAGGAACACTGAAGCTTTCTTT CASEQGRNTEAFF
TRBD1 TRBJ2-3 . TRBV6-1 TGTGCCAGCAGTCGCCGGACAGGGCCAGATACGCAGTATTTT CASSRRTGPDTQYF
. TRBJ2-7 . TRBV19 TGTGCCAGTAGTCCAAAACGCAGGGGTTACACCTACGAGCAGTACTTC CASSPKRRGYTYEQYF
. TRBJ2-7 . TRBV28 TGTGCCAGCAGTTTATCTGGGGAGGTGGAAGAGCAGTACTTC CASSLSGEVEEQYF
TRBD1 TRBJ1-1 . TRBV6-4 TGTGCCAGCAGTGACTCTGACAGACAGGGTCCCACTGAAGCTTTCTTT CASSDSDRQGPTEAFF
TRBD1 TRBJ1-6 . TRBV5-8 TGTGCCAGCAGCTTGGGGGGACAGTTCTATAATTCACCCCTCCACTTT CASSLGGQFYNSPLHF
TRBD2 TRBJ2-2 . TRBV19 TGTGCCAGTAGTCCCCCGGGACTAGCGGTTGCCGGGGAGCTGTTTTTT CASSPPGLAVAGELFF
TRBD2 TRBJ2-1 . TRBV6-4 TGTGCCAGCAGTGACTCGGGCGGGGGGGCCAATGAGCAGTTCTTC CASSDSGGGANEQFF
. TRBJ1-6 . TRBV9 TGTGCCAGCAGCGTACAGGAAGACTATAATTCACCCCTCCACTTT CASSVQEDYNSPLHF